The 10 T cell receptor beta chains presented below share a single source sample, sequenced in a study of cytomegalovirus exposure and HLA in healthy donors. PCR used 60 Vbeta primers and 13 Jbeta primers. Data came from immunoSEQ multiplex PCR; TCRdb stores just in-frame clones and leaves some out. The table records 75,000 to 100,000 clones, around 77% of them present only once. Sequenced: PBMCs. The receptors stem from a man aged 25 to 45 in good health and CMV-seronegative.

This clone was counted between two and nine times. The chain employs TRBV2 and TRBJ1-5, with D possibly TRBD1 on 5 matching bases. The CDR3 is 14 residues long. The germline V gene encodes CDR1 SNHLY and CDR2 FYNNEI. V shed 7 bases and J shed 5 bases, with 15 bases lying between them. This chain's CDR3 is CASKLGTADQPQHF. In DNA, the CDR3 is TGTGCCAGCAAACTAGGGACTGCCGATCAGCCCCAGCATTTT. The entire variable domain, with the rest obtained from reference TRBV2 and TRBJ1-5, is as follows: EPEVTQTPSHQVTQMGQEVILRCVPISNHLYFYWYRQILGQKVEFLVSFYNNEISEKSEIFDDQFSVERPDGSNFTLKIRSTKLEDSAMYFCASKLGTADQPQHFGDGTRLSIL.

In its sample, this clone was seen a few times. The V gene is TRBV6-6, the J gene TRBJ2-7, with a tentative D call TRBD2 (5 bases). This CDR3 has 14 residues. Trimming took 2 bases from V and 0 from J, leaving 8 bases between them. Germline CDR1 reads MNHNY; CDR2 reads SVGAGI (reference sequence). The CDR3 loop is CASSYREHSYEQYF. The CDR3 nucleotides are TGTGCCAGCAGTTACCGGGAACACTCCTACGAGCAGTACTTC.

V is TRBV11-3 and J is TRBJ2-6; 8 bases are a match to TRBD1. Germline V lookup: CDR1 SGHNT, CDR2 YENEEA. V shed 3 bases, J shed 4 bases, and the junction held 11 bases outside the gene matches. The CDR3 spans 18 residues. The chain's CDR3 is CASSFADRGRTGANVLTF. The CDR3 DNA is TGTGCCAGCAGCTTCGCCGACAGGGGCAGGACGGGGGCCAACGTCCTGACTTTC. The full variable domain, rest sourced from reference TRBV11-3 and TRBJ2-6, is EAGVVQSPRYKIIEKKQPVAFWCNPISGHNTLYWYLQNLGQGPELLIRYENEEAVDDSQLPKDRFSAERLKGVDSTLKIQPAELGDSAVYLCASSFADRGRTGANVLTFGAGSRLTVL.

The chain couples TRBV27 to TRBJ2-7; 8 nucleotides align to TRBD1. The germline V gene has CDR1 MNHEY and CDR2 SMNVEV (reference sequence). The length of the CDR3 is 15 residues. Trimming cost V 5 bases and J 6 bases; bases outside gene matches: 12. The CDR3 loop reads CASSPTIRGPGEQYF. The CDR3 DNA follows: TGTGCCAGCAGTCCCACCATCAGGGGGCCGGGCGAGCAGTACTTC.

This clone has only a few counts. The chain carries TRBV4-3 and TRBJ1-2; 11 nucleotides line up with TRBD1. Germline CDR1 LGHNA, CDR2 YSLEER. V shed 1 base, J shed 4 bases, and the junction held 8 bases outside the gene matches. This CDR3 is 17 amino acids long. The chain's CDR3 is CASSQGTGGLGGYGYTF. DNA for the CDR3: TGCGCCAGCAGCCAAGGGACAGGGGGCTTAGGTGGCTATGGCTACACCTTC.

The chain joins TRBV7-3 to TRBJ2-3; unclear D gene. CDR3 size: 14 residues. V lost 6 bases and J lost 0, with 10 bases in between. From germline, CDR1 is SGHTA and CDR2 FQGTGA. The CDR3 sequence: CASRAILSTDTQYF. CDR3 sequence (DNA): TGTGCCAGCAGAGCAATTCTTAGCACAGATACGCAGTATTTT.

This chain joins TRBV5-1 and TRBJ1-2; tentative D call: TRBD1 (5 bases). From germline, CDR1 is SGHRS and CDR2 YFSETQ. The ends were cut back, 2 bases at V and 0 bases at J, with 11 bases in the middle. The CDR3 extends over 15 amino acids. DNA of the CDR3: TGCGCCAGCAGCTTCGGCGGGGGATCTAACTATGGCTACACCTTC. This encodes CASSFGGGSNYGYTF.

The gene calls are TRBV4-2 and TRBJ2-6; 7 positions agree with TRBD1. Germline assignment: CDR1 LGHNA and CDR2 YNFKEQ. After removal of 0 bases from V and 1 base from J, the junction contained 9 bases not matched to a gene. The CDR3 totals 19 residues. The CDR3: CASSQDLQDRWSGANVLTF. The CDR3 DNA follows: TGTGCCAGCAGCCAAGATCTGCAGGACAGGTGGTCTGGGGCCAACGTCCTGACTTTC.

The chain carries TRBV19 and TRBJ2-1, with D possibly TRBD1 on 6 matching bases. Germline CDR1 LNHDA, CDR2 SQIVND (reference sequence). The CDR3 consists of 12 residues. Trimming cost V 8 bases and J 8 bases, with 13 bases left between them. The CDR3 protein is CASGDIRHEQFF. The CDR3, as DNA: TGTGCCAGTGGGGACATTAGGCATGAGCAGTTCTTC.

The J gene is TRBJ1-4, the V gene TRBV7-2, with D possibly being TRBD1 (5 bases). V shed 5 bases and J shed 8 bases, with 18 bases lying between them. This CDR3 is built from 15 residues. Germline CDR1 is SGHTA and CDR2 is FQGNSA. This CDR3 reads CASSQTALSLEKLFF. The CDR3 DNA sequence: TGTGCCAGCAGCCAGACAGCCCTATCATTAGAAAAACTGTTTTTT. Combining the CDR3 with reference TRBV7-2 and TRBJ1-4 gives the whole variable domain GAGVSQSPSNKVTEKGKDVELRCDPISGHTALYWYRQSLGQGLEFLIYFQGNSAPDKSGLPSDRFSAERTGGSVSTLTIQRTQQEDSAVYLCASSQTALSLEKLFFGSGTQLSVL.